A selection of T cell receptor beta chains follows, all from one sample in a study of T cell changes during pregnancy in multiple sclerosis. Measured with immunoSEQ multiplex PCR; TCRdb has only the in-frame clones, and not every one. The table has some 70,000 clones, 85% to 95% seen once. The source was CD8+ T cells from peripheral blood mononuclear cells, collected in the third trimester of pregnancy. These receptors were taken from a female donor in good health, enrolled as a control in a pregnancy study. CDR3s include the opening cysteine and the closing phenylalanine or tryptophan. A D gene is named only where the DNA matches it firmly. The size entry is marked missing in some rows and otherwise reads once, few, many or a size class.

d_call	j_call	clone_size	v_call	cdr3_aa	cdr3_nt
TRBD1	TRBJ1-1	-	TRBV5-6	CASSLGAGGMNTEAFF	TGTGCCAGCAGCTTGGGGGCAGGGGGGATGAACACTGAAGCTTTCTTT
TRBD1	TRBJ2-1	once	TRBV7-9	CASSPKTGSSYNEQFF	TGTGCCAGCAGCCCCAAGACAGGGAGCTCCTACAATGAGCAGTTCTTC
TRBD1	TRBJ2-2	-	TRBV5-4	CASSGNTGQGTLSTGELFF	TGTGCCAGCAGCGGAAACACGGGACAGGGGACCTTGAGCACCGGGGAGCTGTTTTTT
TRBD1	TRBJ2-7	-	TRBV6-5	CASSYTDRGYEQYF	TGTGCCAGCAGTTACACCGACAGGGGCTACGAGCAGTACTTC
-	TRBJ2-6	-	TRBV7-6	CASSHSGANVLTF	TGTGCCAGCAGCCACTCTGGGGCCAACGTCCTGACTTTC
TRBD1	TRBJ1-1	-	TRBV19	CASSRDRAGPTTEAFF	TGTGCCAGTAGTAGGGACAGGGCAGGTCCGACCACTGAAGCTTTCTTT
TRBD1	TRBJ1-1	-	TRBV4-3	CASSRDRGTATEAFF	TGCGCCAGCAGCCGGGACAGGGGGACGGCCACTGAAGCTTTCTTT
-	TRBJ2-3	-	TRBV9	CASSVDGRGTDTQYF	TGTGCCAGCAGCGTAGATGGCAGGGGAACAGATACGCAGTATTTT
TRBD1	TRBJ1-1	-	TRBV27	CASSLAPGGGTEAFF	TGTGCCAGCAGTTTAGCTCCAGGGGGAGGAACTGAAGCTTTCTTT
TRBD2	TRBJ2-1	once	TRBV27	CASSFGGGGYNEQFF	TGTGCCAGCAGTTTTGGTGGCGGGGGCTACAATGAGCAGTTCTTC
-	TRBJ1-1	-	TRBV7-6	CASSLGENTEAFF	TGTGCCAGCAGCTTAGGAGAGAACACTGAAGCTTTCTTT
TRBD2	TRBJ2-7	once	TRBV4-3	CASSQGTSEGEQYF	TGCGCCAGCAGCCAAGGAACTAGCGAAGGGGAGCAGTACTTC
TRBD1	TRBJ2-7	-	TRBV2	CASNPGGNYEQYF	TGTGCCAGCAATCCAGGGGGAAACTACGAGCAGTACTTC
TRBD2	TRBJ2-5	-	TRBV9	CASSAGPGTSGGVQETQYF	TGTGCCAGCAGCGCCGGGCCAGGGACTAGCGGGGGGGTCCAAGAGACCCAGTACTTC
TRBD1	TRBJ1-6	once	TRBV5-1	CASSLFRDRGVENSPLHF	TGCGCCAGCAGCTTATTCCGGGACAGGGGAGTGGAAAATTCACCCCTCCACTTT
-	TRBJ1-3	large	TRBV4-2	CASSQGYRSGISGNTIYF	TGTGCCAGCAGCCAAGGGTACAGATCAGGTATCTCTGGAAACACCATATATTTT
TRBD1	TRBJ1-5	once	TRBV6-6	CASSSGTGGGQPQHF	TGTGCCAGCAGTTCCGGGACAGGGGGCGGTCAGCCCCAGCATTTT
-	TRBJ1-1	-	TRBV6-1	CASSDPGWEAFF	TGTGCCAGCAGTGACCCGGGTTGGGAAGCTTTCTTT
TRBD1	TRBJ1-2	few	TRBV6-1	CASSETGQTYYGYTF	TGTGCCAGCAGTGAAACGGGACAGACCTACTATGGCTACACCTTC
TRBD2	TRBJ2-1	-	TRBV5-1	CASSSSGGAYNEQFF	TGCGCCAGCAGCTCAAGTGGGGGGGCCTACAATGAGCAGTTCTTC
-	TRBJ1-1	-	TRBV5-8	CASSAGWEAFF	TGTGCCAGCAGCGCGGGTTGGGAAGCTTTCTTT
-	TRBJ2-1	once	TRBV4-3	CASSQVYQGSSYNEQFF	TGCGCCAGCAGCCAAGTTTACCAGGGCAGCTCCTACAATGAGCAGTTCTTC
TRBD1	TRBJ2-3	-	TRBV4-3	CASSQQRDSSDTQYF	TGCGCCAGCAGCCAACAAAGGGACAGCTCAGATACGCAGTATTTT
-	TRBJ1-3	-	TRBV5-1	CASSSRQASSGNTIYF	TGCGCCAGCAGCTCCCGACAGGCAAGCTCTGGAAACACCATATATTTT
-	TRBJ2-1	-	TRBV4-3	CASSQATGSNEQFF	TGCGCCAGCAGCCAAGCGACAGGCAGCAATGAGCAGTTCTTC
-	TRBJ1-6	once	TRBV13	CASSLEPGNNSPLHF	TGTGCCAGCAGCTTAGAACCAGGGAACAATTCACCCCTCCACTTT
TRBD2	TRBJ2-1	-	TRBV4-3	CASTLILGLAGGHEQFF	TGCGCCAGCACCTTAATCCTGGGACTAGCGGGGGGGCATGAGCAGTTCTTC
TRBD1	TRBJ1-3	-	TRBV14	CASSPRDRQYLSGNTIYF	TGTGCCAGCAGTCCCCGGGACAGACAATACCTCTCCGGAAACACCATATATTTT
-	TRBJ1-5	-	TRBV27	CASSPGVSNQPQHF	TGTGCCAGCAGTCCGGGGGTCAGCAATCAGCCCCAGCATTTT
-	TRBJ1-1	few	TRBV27	CASSLWGGEAFF	TGTGCCAGCAGTTTATGGGGGGGTGAAGCTTTCTTT
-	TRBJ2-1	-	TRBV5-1	CASSVTGYNEQFF	TGCGCCAGCAGCGTGACAGGATACAATGAGCAGTTCTTC
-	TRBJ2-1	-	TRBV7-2	CASSTETNEQFF	TGTGCCAGCAGCACAGAGACCAATGAGCAGTTCTTC
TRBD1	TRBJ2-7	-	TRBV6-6	CASRESTGGNYEQYF	TGTGCCAGCAGAGAGTCGACAGGGGGCAACTACGAGCAGTACTTC
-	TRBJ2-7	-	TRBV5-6	CAGKFAWTEPLSYEQYF	TGTGCCGGTAAATTTGCCTGGACAGAACCTTTAAGCTACGAGCAGTACTTC
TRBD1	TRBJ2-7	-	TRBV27	CASSLGTANSYEQYF	TGTGCCAGCAGTTTAGGGACAGCAAACTCCTACGAGCAGTACTTC
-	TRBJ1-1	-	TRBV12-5	CASGFSGLNTEAFF	TGTGCTAGTGGTTTTTCGGGTTTGAACACTGAAGCTTTCTTT
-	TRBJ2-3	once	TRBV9	CASSVTSYGTDTQYF	TGTGCCAGCAGCGTCACTAGTTATGGCACAGATACGCAGTATTTT
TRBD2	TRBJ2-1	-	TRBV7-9	CASSPGTSGGSSYNEQFF	TGTGCCAGCAGCCCCGGGACTAGCGGGGGGAGCTCCTACAATGAGCAGTTCTTC
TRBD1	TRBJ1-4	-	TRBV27	CASGQGGEKLFF	TGTGCCAGTGGACAGGGGGGAGAAAAACTGTTTTTT
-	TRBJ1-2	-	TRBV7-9	CASSSLDKWHYGYTF	TGTGCCAGCAGCTCCCTCGACAAGTGGCACTATGGCTACACCTTC
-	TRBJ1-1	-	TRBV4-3	CASSRYGNTEAFF	TGCGCCAGCAGCCGGTACGGGAACACTGAAGCTTTCTTT
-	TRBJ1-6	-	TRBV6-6	CASSLQRNNSPLHF	TGTGCCAGCAGTTTACAGCGGAATAATTCACCCCTCCACTTT
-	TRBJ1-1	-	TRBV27	CASSLSGQGTEAFF	TGTGCCAGCAGTTTATCGGGGCAGGGGACTGAAGCTTTCTTT
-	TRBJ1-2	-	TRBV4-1	CASSQVLRAPYGYTF	TGCGCCAGCAGCCAAGTTTTGAGAGCCCCCTATGGCTACACCTTC
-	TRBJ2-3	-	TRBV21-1	CASTSRGTSGNTDTQYF	TGTGCCAGCACCTCTAGGGGTACTAGCGGAAACACAGATACGCAGTATTTT
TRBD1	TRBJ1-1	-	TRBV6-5	CASTSSGGWTEAFF	TGTGCCAGCACCTCCTCAGGGGGGTGGACTGAAGCTTTCTTT
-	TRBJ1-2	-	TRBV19	CASSIKAVNYGYTF	TGTGCCAGTAGTATTAAGGCGGTTAACTATGGCTACACCTTC
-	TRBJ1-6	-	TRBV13	CASGQGSRNSPLHF	TGTGCCAGCGGCCAGGGGTCTAGGAATTCACCCCTCCACTTT
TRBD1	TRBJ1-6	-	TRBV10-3	CAISAATGDYNSPLHF	TGTGCCATCAGTGCCGCCACAGGGGACTATAATTCACCCCTCCACTTT
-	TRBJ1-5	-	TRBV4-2	CASSQWGGQPQHF	TGTGCCAGCAGCCAATGGGGAGGTCAGCCCCAGCATTTT
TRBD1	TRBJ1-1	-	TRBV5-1	CASSPRTGVNTEAFF	TGCGCCAGCAGCCCCCGGACAGGGGTGAACACTGAAGCTTTCTTT
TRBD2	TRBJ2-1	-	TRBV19	CATHRAGAGSEQFF	TGTGCCACCCACCGAGCGGGGGCGGGGAGTGAGCAGTTCTTC
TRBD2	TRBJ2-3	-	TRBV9	CASSVLAGGITDTQYF	TGTGCCAGCAGCGTCCTGGCGGGGGGAATCACAGATACGCAGTATTTT
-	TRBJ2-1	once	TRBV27	CASSLSDGGYEQFF	TGTGCCAGCAGTTTATCGGACGGAGGATATGAGCAGTTCTTC
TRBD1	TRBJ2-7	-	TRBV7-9	CASSPIRDRNEQYF	TGTGCCAGCAGCCCGATCCGGGACAGAAACGAGCAGTACTTC